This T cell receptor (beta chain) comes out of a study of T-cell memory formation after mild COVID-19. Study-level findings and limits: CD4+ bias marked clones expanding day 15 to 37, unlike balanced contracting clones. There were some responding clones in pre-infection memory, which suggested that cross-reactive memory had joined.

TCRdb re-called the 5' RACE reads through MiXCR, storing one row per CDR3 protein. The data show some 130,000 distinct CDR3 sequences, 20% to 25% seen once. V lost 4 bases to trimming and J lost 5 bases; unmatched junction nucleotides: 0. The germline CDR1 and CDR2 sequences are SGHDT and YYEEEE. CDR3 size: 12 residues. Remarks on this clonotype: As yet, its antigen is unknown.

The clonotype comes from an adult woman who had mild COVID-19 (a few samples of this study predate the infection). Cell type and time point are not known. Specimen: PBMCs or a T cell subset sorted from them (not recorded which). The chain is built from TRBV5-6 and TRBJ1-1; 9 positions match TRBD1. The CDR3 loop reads CASSGTGTEAFF. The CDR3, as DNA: TGTGCCAGCAGCGGGACAGGGACTGAAGCTTTCTTT.